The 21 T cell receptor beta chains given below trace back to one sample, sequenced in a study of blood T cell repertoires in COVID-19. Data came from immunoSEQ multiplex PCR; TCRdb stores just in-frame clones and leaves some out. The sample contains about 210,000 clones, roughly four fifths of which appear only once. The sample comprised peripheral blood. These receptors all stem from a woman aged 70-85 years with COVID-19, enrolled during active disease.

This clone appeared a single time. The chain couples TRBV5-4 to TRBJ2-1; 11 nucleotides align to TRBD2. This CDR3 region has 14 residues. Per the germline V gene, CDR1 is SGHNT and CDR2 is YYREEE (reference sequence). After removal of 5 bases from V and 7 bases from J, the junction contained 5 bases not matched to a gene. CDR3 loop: CASSLAGGWNEQFF. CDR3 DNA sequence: TGTGCCAGCAGTCTAGCGGGAGGATGGAATGAGCAGTTCTTC.

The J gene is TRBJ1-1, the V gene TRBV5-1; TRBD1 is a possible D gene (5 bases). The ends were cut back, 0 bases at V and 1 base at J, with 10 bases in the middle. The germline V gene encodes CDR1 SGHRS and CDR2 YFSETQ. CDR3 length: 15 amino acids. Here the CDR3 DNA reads TGCGCCAGCAGCTTGGAGACAGCTAGGAACACTGAAGCTTTCTTT. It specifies CASSLETARNTEAFF.

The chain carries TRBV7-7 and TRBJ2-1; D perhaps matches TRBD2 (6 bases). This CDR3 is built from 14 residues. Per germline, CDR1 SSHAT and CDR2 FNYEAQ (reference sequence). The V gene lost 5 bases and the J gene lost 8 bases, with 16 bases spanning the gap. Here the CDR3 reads CASSPTGGVHEQFF. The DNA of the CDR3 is TGTGCCAGCAGCCCTACCGGCGGGGTCCATGAGCAGTTCTTC.

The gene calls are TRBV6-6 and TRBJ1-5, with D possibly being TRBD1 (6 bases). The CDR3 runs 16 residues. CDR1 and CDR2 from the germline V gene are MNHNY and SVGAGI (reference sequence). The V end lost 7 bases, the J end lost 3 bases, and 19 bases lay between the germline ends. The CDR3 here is CASTQLSTGINQPQHF. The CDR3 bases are TGTGCCAGCACCCAGCTGTCTACAGGGATCAATCAGCCCCAGCATTTT.

The CDR3: CASSNPGATKDTQYF. The CDR3 bases are TGTGCCAGTAGTAATCCAGGGGCAACTAAGGATACGCAGTATTTT. V gene TRBV19 combines with J gene TRBJ2-3, with D maybe TRBD1 (6 bases). Germline values: CDR1 LNHDA, CDR2 SQIVND (reference sequence). This CDR3 is built from 15 residues. Trimming took off 4 bases at V and 6 bases at J, with 17 bases between the two ends.

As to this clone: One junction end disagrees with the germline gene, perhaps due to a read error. The CDR3 here is CTSSPRGTAFETQYF. The CDR3 DNA is TGTACCAGCAGTCCCCGCGGGACTGCCTTTGAGACCCAGTACTTC. V and J are TRBV28 and TRBJ2-5; D is possibly TRBD2 (6 bases). The CDR3 totals 15 residues. CDR1 and CDR2 from the germline V gene are MDHEN and SYDVKM.

CDR3 nucleotides: TGTGCCAGCAGTGAACTTGGCTACACCTTC. As protein: CASSELGYTF. The V and J genes are TRBV6-1 and TRBJ1-2; D unresolved. The V end was cut by 2 bases, the J end by 7 bases, with 2 bases between. CDR1 is MNHNS and CDR2 is SASEGT in the germline V gene. The length of the CDR3 is 10 residues.

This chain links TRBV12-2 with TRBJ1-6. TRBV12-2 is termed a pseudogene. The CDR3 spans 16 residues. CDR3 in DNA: TGTGCAAGTCGCTCAAAGCGGGTTCGGCGGAATTCACCCCTCCACTTT. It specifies CASRSKRVRRNSPLHF.

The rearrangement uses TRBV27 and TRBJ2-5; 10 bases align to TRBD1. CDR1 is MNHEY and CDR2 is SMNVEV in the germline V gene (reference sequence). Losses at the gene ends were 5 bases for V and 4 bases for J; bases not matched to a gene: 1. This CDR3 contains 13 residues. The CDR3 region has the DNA TGTGCCAGCAGTCGGGACAGGGGAGAGACCCAGTACTTC. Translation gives CASSRDRGETQYF.

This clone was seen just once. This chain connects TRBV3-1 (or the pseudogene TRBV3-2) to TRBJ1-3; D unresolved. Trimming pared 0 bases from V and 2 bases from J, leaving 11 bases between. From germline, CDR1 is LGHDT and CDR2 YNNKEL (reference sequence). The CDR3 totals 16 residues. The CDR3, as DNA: TGTGCCAGCAGCCAAGATTTGCGGCAGCCTGGAAACACCATATATTTT. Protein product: CASSQDLRQPGNTIYF.

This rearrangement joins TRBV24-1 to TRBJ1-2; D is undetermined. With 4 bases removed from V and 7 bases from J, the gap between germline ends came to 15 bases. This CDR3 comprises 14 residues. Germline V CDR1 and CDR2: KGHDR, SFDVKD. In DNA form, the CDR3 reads TGTGCCACCAGTGAGGTTTTCGGGGATCGTGGCTACACCTTC. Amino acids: CATSEVFGDRGYTF.

DNA of the CDR3: TGTGCCAGTAGTATAGGGGCAGGCGCCGCAAAAGAGACCCAGTACTTC. It codes for CASSIGAGAAKETQYF. The chain recombines TRBV19 with TRBJ2-5; D is unresolved. The V and J ends lost 1 base and 3 bases respectively, with 15 bases between them. Germline CDR1 LNHDA, CDR2 SQIVND (reference sequence). CDR3 length equals 16 residues.

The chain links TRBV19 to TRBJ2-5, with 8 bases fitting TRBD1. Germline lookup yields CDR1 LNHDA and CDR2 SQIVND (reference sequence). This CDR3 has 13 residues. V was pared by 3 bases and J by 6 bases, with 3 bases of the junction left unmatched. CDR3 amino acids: CASSISGGKTQYF. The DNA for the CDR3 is TGTGCCAGTAGTATTTCAGGGGGCAAGACCCAGTACTTC.

In DNA, the CDR3 is TGCGCCAGCAGTGAGCCCGGGACACAGGGGGACAATGAGCAGTTCTTC. Translation gives CASSEPGTQGDNEQFF. This chain connects TRBV10-1 to TRBJ2-1; 8 bases fit TRBD1. The V gene end was trimmed by 2 bases and the J gene end by 5 bases; junction bases not matched to a gene: 8. The CDR3 loop spans 16 amino acids. Germline assignment: CDR1 WNHNN and CDR2 SYGVQD (reference sequence).

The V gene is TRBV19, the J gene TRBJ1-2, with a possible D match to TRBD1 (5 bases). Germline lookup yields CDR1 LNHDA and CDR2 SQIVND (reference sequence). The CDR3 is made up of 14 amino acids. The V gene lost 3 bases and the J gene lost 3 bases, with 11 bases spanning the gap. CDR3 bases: TGTGCCAGTAGTATCCCGGGACTTTACTATGGCTACACCTTC. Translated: CASSIPGLYYGYTF.

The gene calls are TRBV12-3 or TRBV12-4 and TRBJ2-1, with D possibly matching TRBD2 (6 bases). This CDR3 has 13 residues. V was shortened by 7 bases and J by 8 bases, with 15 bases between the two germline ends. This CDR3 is CASNPGGTHEQFF. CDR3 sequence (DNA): TGTGCCAGCAACCCTGGGGGGACCCATGAGCAGTTCTTC.

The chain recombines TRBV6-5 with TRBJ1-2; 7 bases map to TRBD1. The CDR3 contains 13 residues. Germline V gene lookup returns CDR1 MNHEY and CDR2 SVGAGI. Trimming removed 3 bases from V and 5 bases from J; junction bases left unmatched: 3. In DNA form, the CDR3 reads TGTGCCAGCAGTTATAGCAGGGGGTATGGCTACACCTTC. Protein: CASSYSRGYGYTF.

Here the CDR3 DNA reads TGTGCCAGCAGTTTCACAGGACGGAACTATGGCTACACCTTC. Protein sequence: CASSFTGRNYGYTF. This chain connects TRBV28 to TRBJ1-2, with D perhaps TRBD1 (5 bases). The germline V gene has CDR1 MDHEN and CDR2 SYDVKM. The V end lost 3 bases, the J end lost 2 bases, and 10 bases lay between the germline ends. The CDR3 spans 14 residues.

Written as DNA, the CDR3 is TGTGCCAGCACCTGGGCAGGGGCCGGTGGAGATACGCAGTATTTT. This encodes CASTWAGAGGDTQYF. The chain carries TRBV7-3 and TRBJ2-3, with D perhaps TRBD1 (6 bases). The CDR3 totals 15 residues. V was clipped by 7 bases and J by 5 bases, with 19 bases between them. Germline assignment: CDR1 SGHTA and CDR2 FQGTGA. Using reference TRBV7-3 and TRBJ2-3 for the parts outside the CDR3, the full variable domain is GAGVSQTPSNKVTEKGKYVELRCDPISGHTALYWYRQSLGQGPEFLIYFQGTGAADDSGLPNDRFFAVRPEGSVSTLKIQRTERGDSAVYLCASTWAGAGGDTQYFGPGTRLTVL.

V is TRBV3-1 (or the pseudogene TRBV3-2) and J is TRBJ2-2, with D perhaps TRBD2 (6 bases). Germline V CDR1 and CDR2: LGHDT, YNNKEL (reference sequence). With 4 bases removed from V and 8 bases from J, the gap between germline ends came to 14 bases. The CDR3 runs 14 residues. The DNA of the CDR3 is TGTGCCAGCAGCCTTGCGGGGCGCAAAGGGGAGCTGTTTTTT. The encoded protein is CASSLAGRKGELFF.

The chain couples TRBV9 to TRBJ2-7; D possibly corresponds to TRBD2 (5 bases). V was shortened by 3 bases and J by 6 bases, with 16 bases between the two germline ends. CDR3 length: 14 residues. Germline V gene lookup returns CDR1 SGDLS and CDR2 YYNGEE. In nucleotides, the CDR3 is TGTGCCAGCAGCGCTTATGAGGCTAGCTTCGAGCAGTACTTC. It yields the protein CASSAYEASFEQYF. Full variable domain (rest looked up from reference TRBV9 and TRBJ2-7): DSGVTQTPKHLITATGQRVTLRCSPRSGDLSVYWYQQSLDQGLQFLIQYYNGEERAKGNILERFSAQQFPDLHSELNLSSLELGDSALYFCASSAYEASFEQYFGPGTRLTVT.